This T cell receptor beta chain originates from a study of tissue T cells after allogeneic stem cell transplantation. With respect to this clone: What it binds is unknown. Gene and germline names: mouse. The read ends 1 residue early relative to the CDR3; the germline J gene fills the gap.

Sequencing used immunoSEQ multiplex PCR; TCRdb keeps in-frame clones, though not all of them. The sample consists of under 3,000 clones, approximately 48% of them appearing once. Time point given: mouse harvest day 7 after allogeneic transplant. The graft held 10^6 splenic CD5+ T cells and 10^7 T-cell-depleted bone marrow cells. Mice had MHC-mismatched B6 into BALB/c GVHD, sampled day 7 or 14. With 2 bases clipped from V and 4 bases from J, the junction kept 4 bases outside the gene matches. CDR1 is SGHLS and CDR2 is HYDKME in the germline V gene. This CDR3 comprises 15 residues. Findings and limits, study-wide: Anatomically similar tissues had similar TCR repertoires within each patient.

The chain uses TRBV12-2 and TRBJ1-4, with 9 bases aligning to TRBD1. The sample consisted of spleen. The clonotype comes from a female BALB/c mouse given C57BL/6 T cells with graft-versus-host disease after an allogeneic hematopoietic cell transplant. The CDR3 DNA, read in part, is TGTGCCAGCTCTCCACGACAGGGGGGCAACGAAAGATTATTT. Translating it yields CASSPRQGGNERLF. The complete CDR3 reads CASSPRQGGNERLFF.